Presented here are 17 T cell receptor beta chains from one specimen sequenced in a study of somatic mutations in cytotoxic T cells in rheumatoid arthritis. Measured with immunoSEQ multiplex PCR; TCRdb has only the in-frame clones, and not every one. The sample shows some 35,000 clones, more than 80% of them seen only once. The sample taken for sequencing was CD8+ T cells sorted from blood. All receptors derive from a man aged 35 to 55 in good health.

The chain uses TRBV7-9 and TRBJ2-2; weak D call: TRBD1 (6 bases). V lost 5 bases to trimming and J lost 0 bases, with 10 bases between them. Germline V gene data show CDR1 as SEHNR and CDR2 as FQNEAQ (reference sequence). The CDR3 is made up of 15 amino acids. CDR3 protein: CASSEGVSNTGELFF. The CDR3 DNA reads TGTGCCAGCAGCGAGGGGGTCTCGAACACCGGGGAGCTGTTTTTT.

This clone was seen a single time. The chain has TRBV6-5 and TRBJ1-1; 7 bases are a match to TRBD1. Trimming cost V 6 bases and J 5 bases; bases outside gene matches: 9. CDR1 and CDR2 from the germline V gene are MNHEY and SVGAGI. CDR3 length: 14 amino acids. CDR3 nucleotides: TGTGCCAGCAGGACCACAGGGGTAGGAACTGAAGCTTTCTTT. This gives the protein CASRTTGVGTEAFF.

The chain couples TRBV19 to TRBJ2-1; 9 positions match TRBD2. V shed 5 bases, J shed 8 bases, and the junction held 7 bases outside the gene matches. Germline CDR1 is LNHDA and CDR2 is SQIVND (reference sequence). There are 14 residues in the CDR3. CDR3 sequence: CASSEGLARDEQFF. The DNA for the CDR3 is TGTGCCAGTAGTGAGGGACTAGCTAGAGATGAGCAGTTCTTC.

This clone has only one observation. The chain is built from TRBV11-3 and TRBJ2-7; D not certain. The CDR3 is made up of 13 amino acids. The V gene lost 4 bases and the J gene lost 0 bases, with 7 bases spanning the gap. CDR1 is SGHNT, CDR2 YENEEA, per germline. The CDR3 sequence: CASSSTGSYEQYF. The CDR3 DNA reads TGTGCCAGCAGCTCCACGGGCTCCTACGAGCAGTACTTC.

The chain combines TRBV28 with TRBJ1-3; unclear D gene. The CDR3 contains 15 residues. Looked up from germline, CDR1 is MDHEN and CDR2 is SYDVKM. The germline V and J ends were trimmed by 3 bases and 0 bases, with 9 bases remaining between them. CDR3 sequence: CASSLEGLSGNTIYF. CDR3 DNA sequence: TGTGCCAGCAGTTTGGAGGGCCTCTCTGGAAACACCATATATTTT.

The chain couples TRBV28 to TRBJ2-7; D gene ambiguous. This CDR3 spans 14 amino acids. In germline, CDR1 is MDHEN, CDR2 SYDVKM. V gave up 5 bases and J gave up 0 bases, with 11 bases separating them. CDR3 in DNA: TGTGCCAGCAGTGCGCGACACCTCTCCTACGAGCAGTACTTC. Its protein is CASSARHLSYEQYF. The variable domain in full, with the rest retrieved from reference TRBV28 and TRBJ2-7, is DVKVTQSSRYLVKRTGEKVFLECVQDMDHENMFWYRQDPGLGLRLIYFSYDVKMKEKGDIPEGYSVSREKKERFSLILESASTNQTSMYLCASSARHLSYEQYFGPGTRLTVT.

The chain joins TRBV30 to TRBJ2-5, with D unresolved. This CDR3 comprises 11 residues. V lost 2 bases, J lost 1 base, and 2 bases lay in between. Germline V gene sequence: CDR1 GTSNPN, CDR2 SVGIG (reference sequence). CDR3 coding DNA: TGTGCCTGGAGTCCCCAAGAGACCCAGTACTTC. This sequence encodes CAWSPQETQYF.

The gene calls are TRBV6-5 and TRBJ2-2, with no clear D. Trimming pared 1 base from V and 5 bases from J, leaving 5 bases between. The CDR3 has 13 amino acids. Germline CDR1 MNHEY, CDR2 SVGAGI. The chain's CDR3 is CASSYYSTGELFF. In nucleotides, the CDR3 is TGTGCCAGCAGTTACTATTCGACCGGGGAGCTGTTTTTT.

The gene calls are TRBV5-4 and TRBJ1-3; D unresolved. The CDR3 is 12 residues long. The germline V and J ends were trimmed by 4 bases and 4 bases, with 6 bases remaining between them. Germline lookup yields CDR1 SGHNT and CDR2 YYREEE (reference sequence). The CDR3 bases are TGTGCCAGCAGCCGCGGAGGAAACACCATATATTTT. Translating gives CASSRGGNTIYF.

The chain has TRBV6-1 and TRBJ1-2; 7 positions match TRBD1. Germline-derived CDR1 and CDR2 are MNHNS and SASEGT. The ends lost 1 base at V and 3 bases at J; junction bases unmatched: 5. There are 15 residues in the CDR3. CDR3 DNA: TGTGCCAGCAGTGAAGGAAGGGGGCAGTACTATGGCTACACCTTC. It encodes CASSEGRGQYYGYTF.

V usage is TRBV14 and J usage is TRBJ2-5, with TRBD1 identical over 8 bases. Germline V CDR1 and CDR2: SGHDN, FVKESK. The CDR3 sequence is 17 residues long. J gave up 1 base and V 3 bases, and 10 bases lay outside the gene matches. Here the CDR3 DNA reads TGTGCCAGCAGCCAGGATTGGACAGGGAAACTCCAAGAGACCCAGTACTTC. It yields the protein CASSQDWTGKLQETQYF.

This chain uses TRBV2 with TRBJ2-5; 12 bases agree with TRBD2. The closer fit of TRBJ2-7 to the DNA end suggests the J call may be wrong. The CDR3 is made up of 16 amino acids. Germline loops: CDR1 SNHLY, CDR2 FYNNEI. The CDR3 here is CASSPRTSGELYEQYF. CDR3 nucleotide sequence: TGTGCCAGCAGTCCTCGGACTAGCGGGGAACTCTACGAGCAGTACTTC.

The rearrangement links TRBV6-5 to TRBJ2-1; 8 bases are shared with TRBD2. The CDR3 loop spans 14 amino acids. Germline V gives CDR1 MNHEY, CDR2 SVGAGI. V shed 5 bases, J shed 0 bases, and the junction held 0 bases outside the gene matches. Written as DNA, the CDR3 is TGTGCCAGCAGTAGCGGGGGCTCCTACAATGAGCAGTTCTTC. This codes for CASSSGGSYNEQFF.

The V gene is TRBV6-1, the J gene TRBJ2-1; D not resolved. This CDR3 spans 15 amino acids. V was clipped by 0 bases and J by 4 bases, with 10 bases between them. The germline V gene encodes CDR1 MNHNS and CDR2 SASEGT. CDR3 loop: CASSEALGQYNEQFF. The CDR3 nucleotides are TGTGCCAGCAGTGAAGCGCTCGGCCAATACAATGAGCAGTTCTTC.

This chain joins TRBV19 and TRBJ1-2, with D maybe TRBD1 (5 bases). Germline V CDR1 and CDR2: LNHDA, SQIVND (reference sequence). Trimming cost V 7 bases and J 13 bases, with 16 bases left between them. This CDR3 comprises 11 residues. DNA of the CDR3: TGTGCCAGTACCTACGGGACGGTTGGCACCTTC. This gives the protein CASTYGTVGTF.

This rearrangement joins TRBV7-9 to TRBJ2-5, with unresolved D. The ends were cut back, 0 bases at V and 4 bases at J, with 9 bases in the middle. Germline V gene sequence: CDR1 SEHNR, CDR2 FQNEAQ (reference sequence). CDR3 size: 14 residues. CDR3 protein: CASSLALSPETQYF. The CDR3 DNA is TGTGCCAGCAGCTTAGCGCTGTCCCCAGAGACCCAGTACTTC.

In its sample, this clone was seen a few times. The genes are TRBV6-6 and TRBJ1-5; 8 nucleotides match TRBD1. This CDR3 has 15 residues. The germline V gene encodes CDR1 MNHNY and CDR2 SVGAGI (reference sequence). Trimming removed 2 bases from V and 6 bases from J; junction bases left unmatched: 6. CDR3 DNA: TGTGCCAGCAGTTACGAGGGACAGGTAGTTCAGCCCCAGCATTTT. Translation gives CASSYEGQVVQPQHF.